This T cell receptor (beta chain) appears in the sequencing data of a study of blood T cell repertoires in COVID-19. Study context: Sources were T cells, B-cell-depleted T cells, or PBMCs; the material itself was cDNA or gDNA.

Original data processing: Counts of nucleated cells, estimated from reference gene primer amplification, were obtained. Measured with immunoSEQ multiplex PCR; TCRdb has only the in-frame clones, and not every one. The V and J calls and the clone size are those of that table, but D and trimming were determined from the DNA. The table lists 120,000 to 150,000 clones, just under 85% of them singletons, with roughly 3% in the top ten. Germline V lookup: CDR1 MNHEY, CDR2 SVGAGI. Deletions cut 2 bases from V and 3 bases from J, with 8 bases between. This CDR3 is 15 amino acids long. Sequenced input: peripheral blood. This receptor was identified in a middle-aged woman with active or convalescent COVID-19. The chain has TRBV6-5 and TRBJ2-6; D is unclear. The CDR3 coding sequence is TGTGCCAGCAGTTACGGTCTCTATGGGGCCAACGTCCTGACTTTC. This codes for CASSYGLYGANVLTF.